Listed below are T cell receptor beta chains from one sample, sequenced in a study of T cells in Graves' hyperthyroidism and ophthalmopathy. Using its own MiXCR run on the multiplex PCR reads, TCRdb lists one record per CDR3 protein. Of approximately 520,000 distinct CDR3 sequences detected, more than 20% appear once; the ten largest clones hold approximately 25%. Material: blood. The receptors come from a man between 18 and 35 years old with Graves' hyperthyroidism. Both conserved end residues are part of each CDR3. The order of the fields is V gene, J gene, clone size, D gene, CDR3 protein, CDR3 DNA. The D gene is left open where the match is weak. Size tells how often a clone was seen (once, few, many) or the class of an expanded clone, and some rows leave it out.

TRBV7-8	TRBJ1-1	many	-	CASSLSRTTEAFF	TGTGCCAGCAGCTTATCGAGGACGACTGAAGCTTTCTTT
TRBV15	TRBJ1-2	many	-	CATSSAGRGGYTF	TGTGCCACCAGCAGTGCAGGGAGGGGTGGCTACACCTTC
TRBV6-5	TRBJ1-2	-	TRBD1	CASSYSTGGSGYTF	TGTGCCAGCAGTTACTCGACAGGGGGATCTGGCTACACCTTC
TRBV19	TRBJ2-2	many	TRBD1	CASSPRTGGGTGELFF	TGTGCCAGTAGTCCCCGGACAGGGGGAGGCACCGGGGAGCTGTTTTTT
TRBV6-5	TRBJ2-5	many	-	CASSYIRTTETQYF	TGTGCCAGCAGTTACATTCGGACAACCGAGACCCAGTACTTC
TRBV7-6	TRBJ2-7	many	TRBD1	CASSPGQGLSYEQYF	TGTGCCAGCAGTCCGGGACAGGGCCTCTCCTACGAGCAGTACTTC
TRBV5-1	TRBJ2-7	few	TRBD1	CASSLPGQGGEQYF	TGCGCCAGCAGCTTGCCTGGACAGGGGGGCGAGCAGTACTTC
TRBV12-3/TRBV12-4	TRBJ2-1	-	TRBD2	CASRIRTSGGYNEQFF	TGTGCCAGCAGGATTCGGACTAGCGGGGGGTACAATGAGCAGTTCTTC
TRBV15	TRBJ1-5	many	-	CATSRDGEATRSLSNQPQHF	TGTGCCACCAGCAGAGATGGCGAGGCTACCCGTTCGTTAAGCAATCAGCCCCAGCATTTT
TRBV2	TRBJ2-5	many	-	CASSTGTLERTQYF	TGTGCCAGCAGTACCGGGACCCTTGAGAGGACCCAGTACTTC
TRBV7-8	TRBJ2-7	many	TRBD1	CASSLEGDSFIYEQYF	TGTGCCAGCAGCTTAGAGGGGGACAGCTTTATCTACGAGCAGTACTTC
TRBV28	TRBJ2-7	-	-	CATSGQHYEQYF	TGTGCCACCTCGGGCCAGCACTACGAGCAGTACTTC
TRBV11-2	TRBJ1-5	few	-	CASSLQGRHNQPQHF	TGTGCCAGCAGCTTACAGGGACGGCACAATCAGCCCCAGCATTTT
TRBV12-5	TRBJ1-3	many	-	CASGREGTGNTIYF	TGTGCTAGTGGCAGGGAGGGGACTGGAAACACCATATATTTT
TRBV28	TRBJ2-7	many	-	CASSFEFDRRSYEQYF	TGTGCCAGCAGTTTTGAGTTTGATAGGAGATCCTACGAGCAGTACTTC
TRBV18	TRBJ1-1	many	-	CASSLDYSTGGTEAFF	TGTGCCAGCTCACTGGATTACAGCACAGGAGGCACTGAAGCTTTCTTT
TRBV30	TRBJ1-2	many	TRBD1	CAWSGSNRGRNGYTF	TGTGCCTGGAGCGGAAGTAACAGGGGGCGAAATGGCTACACCTTC
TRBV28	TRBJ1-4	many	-	CASSLGGLTNEKLFF	TGTGCCAGCAGTTTAGGAGGGTTGACTAATGAAAAACTGTTTTTT
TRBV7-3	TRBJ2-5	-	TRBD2	CASSLGTSGSGETQYF	TGTGCCAGCAGCCTGGGGACTAGCGGGAGTGGCGAGACCCAGTACTTC
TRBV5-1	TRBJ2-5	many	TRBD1	CASSPGQGARETQYF	TGCGCCAGCAGCCCCGGGCAGGGGGCTCGGGAGACCCAGTACTTC
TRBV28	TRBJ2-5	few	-	CASSLVLQGKETQYF	TGTGCCAGCAGTTTAGTCTTACAGGGCAAAGAGACCCAGTACTTC
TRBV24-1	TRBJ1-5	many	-	CATQGRFNQPQHF	TGTGCCACCCAGGGGCGTTTCAATCAGCCCCAGCATTTT